This T cell receptor beta chain was documented in a study of blood T cell repertoires in COVID-19. Background on the study: Researchers got acute and convalescent COVID-19 samples from the United States, Italy and Spain.

Measured with immunoSEQ multiplex PCR; TCRdb has only the in-frame clones, and not every one. The sample consists of 350,000 to 450,000 clones, more than 70% of them appearing once. The germline V gene has CDR1 LNHNV and CDR2 YYDKDF (reference sequence). Trimming removed 0 bases from V and 4 bases from J, with 12 bases in between. The CDR3 spans 15 residues. Recruitment covered about two dozen US areas and drew participants whose ages spanned roughly 18 to 100 years. The V call is TRBV15, the J call TRBJ1-2; weak D call: TRBD1 (5 bases). What was sequenced was PBMCs or T cells enriched from blood (not recorded which). The receptor comes from a woman under 30 who had been exposed to COVID-19. CDR3: CATSRDRTGVYGYTF. CDR3 DNA: TGTGCCACCAGCAGAGATCGCACAGGAGTCTATGGCTACACCTTC.